This TCR beta chain was profiled in a study of vaccination effects on CD4 cells after COVID-19. This clone came up once. Its antigen is not known. Trimming stripped 5 bases from V and 8 bases from J, with 14 bases between. The CDR3 totals 13 residues. Germline assignment: CDR1 KGHDR and CDR2 SFDVKD. Peptide-pool stimulation followed by sequencing identified expanded antigen-specific CD4+ clonotypes in the ViraFEST assay. Upon completion of roughly ten days in culture, CD4+ T cells were isolated. The method was immunoSEQ multiplex PCR; TCRdb's version includes in-frame clones alone and lacks a portion of them. This sample carries some 79,000 clones, roughly 74% of them seen once, and the ten largest clones take 1.5% to 2%.

V is TRBV24-1 and J is TRBJ1-2; tentatively, D is TRBD1 (5 bases). The input for sequencing was CD4+ T cells from PBMCs cultured with HCoV-229E spike peptides, taken before COVID-19 vaccination. The sequence was obtained from a human donor who received a COVID-19 vaccine. The CDR3 loop reads CATSGKGRSGYTF. CDR3 nucleotide sequence: TGTGCCACCAGTGGAAAGGGACGAAGCGGCTACACCTTC.